A single sample gave rise to the 32 T cell receptor beta chains below, sequenced in a study of CD8 T cells in Susac syndrome (dated by TCRdb to 2018 to 2020). Library method: the immunoSEQ multiplex PCR assay. RNA was extracted using the RNeasy kit, and about 0.5 to 1 ug of the RNA was reverse transcribed with random hexamers. TCRdb's own reprocessing of the public reads used fastp at Q25 and MiXCR and kept productive beta chains. Rows with one shared CDR3 protein collapse into an entry with the most common genes and DNA. This sample holds roughly 120,000 distinct CDR3 sequences; approximately 95% were observed only once. The top ten hold approximately 0.29% of the sample. The sequencing input was CD8+ T cells from PBMCs. The receptors stem from a human donor with multiple sclerosis.

The chain uses TRBV5-6 and TRBJ2-3, with 7 bases aligning to TRBD1. This CDR3 comprises 13 residues. Germline lookup yields CDR1 SGHDT and CDR2 YYEEEE. V gave up 4 bases and J gave up 4 bases; unmatched junction bases: 3. The CDR3 sequence is CASSTGAADTQYF. The CDR3 nucleotides are TGTGCCAGCAGCACAGGGGCGGCAGATACGCAGTATTTT.

This chain uses TRBV20-1 with TRBJ2-5; maybe TRBD1 (5 bases). V dropped 0 bases and J dropped 5 bases, with 19 bases sitting between them. CDR1 is DFQATT, CDR2 SNEGSKA, per germline (reference sequence). This CDR3 has 16 amino acids. CDR3 sequence reads: CSARDPVAAGWETQYF. Here the CDR3 DNA reads TGCAGTGCTAGAGATCCCGTAGCAGCAGGGTGGGAGACCCAGTACTTC.

This clonotype was recorded only once. The chain has TRBV27 and TRBJ2-7; D gene unclear. The ends were cut back, 3 bases at V and 0 bases at J, with 9 bases in the middle. The CDR3 is made up of 14 amino acids. Germline loops: CDR1 MNHEY, CDR2 SMNVEV (reference sequence). CDR3 sequence reads: CASSFPKSSYEQYV. In nucleotides, the CDR3 is TGTGCCAGCAGTTTCCCCAAGAGCTCCTACGAGCAGTACGTC.

The chain employs TRBV28 and TRBJ2-7; TRBD2 agrees at 7 bases. V shed 2 bases, J shed 0 bases, and the junction held 7 bases outside the gene matches. Germline V CDR1 and CDR2: MDHEN, SYDVKM. This CDR3 comprises 16 residues. For the CDR3, the DNA is TGTGCCAGCAGTTTAGTGACTAGCTCCCCCTCCTACGAGCAGTACTTC. Amino acids: CASSLVTSSPSYEQYF. Together with reference TRBV28 and TRBJ2-7, the CDR3 gives the full variable domain: DVKVTQSSRYLVKRTGEKVFLECVQDMDHENMFWYRQDPGLGLRLIYFSYDVKMKEKGDIPEGYSVSREKKERFSLILESASTNQTSMYLCASSLVTSSPSYEQYFGPGTRLTVT.

The J gene is TRBJ2-6, the V gene TRBV14, with D maybe TRBD2 (5 bases). Germline values: CDR1 SGHDN, CDR2 FVKESK. This CDR3 has 15 amino acids. V was clipped by 6 bases and J by 2 bases, with 11 bases between them. CDR3 residues: CASRVPGAGANVLTF. As DNA, the CDR3 is TGTGCCAGCAGAGTCCCCGGGGCTGGGGCCAACGTCCTGACTTTC.

The chain combines TRBV7-9 with TRBJ2-1; TRBD2 aligns across 10 bases. The CDR3 is made up of 15 amino acids. Germline trimming cut 2 bases from V and 6 bases from J; bases unmatched to any gene: 4. Germline V gene lookup returns CDR1 SEHNR and CDR2 FQNEAQ (reference sequence). CDR3 DNA sequence: TGTGCCAGCAGCTTATCTAGCGGGAGCATCAATGAGCAGTTCTTC. Amino acids: CASSLSSGSINEQFF.

The V and J genes are TRBV2 and TRBJ1-1, with D possibly TRBD1 on 6 matching bases. There are 20 residues in the CDR3. Trimming removed 4 bases at V and 0 bases at J, with 27 bases between. In germline, CDR1 is SNHLY, CDR2 FYNNEI. DNA for the CDR3: TGTGCCAGCAGTGGAGGCCACCTTGGTGTCTCCCAGGGGATGAACACTGAAGCTTTCTTT. Its protein is CASSGGHLGVSQGMNTEAFF. Complete variable domain (other parts from reference TRBV2 and TRBJ1-1): EPEVTQTPSHQVTQMGQEVILRCVPISNHLYFYWYRQILGQKVEFLVSFYNNEISEKSEIFDDQFSVERPDGSNFTLKIRSTKLEDSAMYFCASSGGHLGVSQGMNTEAFFGQGTRLTVV.

The CDR3 loop reads CASSVGGSGNTEAFF. For the CDR3, the DNA is TGTGCCAGCAGCGTAGGGGGGAGTGGGAACACTGAAGCTTTCTTT. The chain uses TRBV9 and TRBJ1-1; a possible D gene is TRBD1 (5 bases). There are 15 residues in the CDR3. The germline gives CDR1 SGDLS, CDR2 YYNGEE. Trimming took off 0 bases at V and 1 base at J, with 10 bases between the two ends. Complete variable domain (other parts from reference TRBV9 and TRBJ1-1): DSGVTQTPKHLITATGQRVTLRCSPRSGDLSVYWYQQSLDQGLQFLIQYYNGEERAKGNILERFSAQQFPDLHSELNLSSLELGDSALYFCASSVGGSGNTEAFFGQGTRLTVV.

This clonotype showed up just once. This chain uses TRBV7-8 with TRBJ2-6; D is possibly TRBD1 (6 bases). Trimming pared 5 bases from V and 0 bases from J, leaving 14 bases between. The germline V gene has CDR1 SGHVS and CDR2 FQNEAQ. This CDR3 has 17 residues. The CDR3, as DNA: TGTGCCAGCAGCACAGGACAGCCGTCCTCTGGGGCCAACGTCCTGACTTTC. Translating it yields CASSTGQPSSGANVLTF.

This chain joins TRBV15 and TRBJ2-7; the match to TRBD1 covers 9 bases. This CDR3 contains 16 residues. The germline V gene has CDR1 LNHNV and CDR2 YYDKDF (reference sequence). After removal of 5 bases from V and 2 bases from J, the junction contained 10 bases not matched to a gene. CDR3: CATSPGQGRGTYEQYF. The CDR3 DNA is TGTGCCACCAGCCCCGGACAGGGGAGAGGAACCTACGAGCAGTACTTC.

V is TRBV5-1 and J is TRBJ2-7; D is perhaps TRBD1 (5 bases). Germline V gene sequence: CDR1 SGHRS, CDR2 YFSETQ. V was shortened by 2 bases and J by 2 bases, with 8 bases between the two germline ends. The CDR3 totals 13 residues. CDR3 sequence: CASSFRTTYEQYF. The CDR3 DNA follows: TGCGCCAGCAGCTTCCGGACAACCTACGAGCAGTACTTC.

The chain combines TRBV28 with TRBJ2-2; TRBD1 might be the D (6 bases). V was trimmed by 5 bases and J by 5 bases, leaving 12 bases between them. CDR1 MDHEN and CDR2 SYDVKM come from the germline V gene. The CDR3 has 14 residues. CDR3 sequence reads: CASSTGMWTGELFF. The CDR3 nucleotides are TGTGCCAGCAGTACAGGGATGTGGACCGGGGAGCTGTTTTTT.

The chain carries TRBV7-9 and TRBJ2-5; maybe TRBD2 (5 bases). The CDR3 spans 13 residues. V was clipped by 3 bases and J by 5 bases, with 10 bases between them. Per the germline V gene, CDR1 is SEHNR and CDR2 is FQNEAQ (reference sequence). The CDR3 DNA is TGTGCCAGCAGCTTTGGAGGAGTTGAGACCCAGTACTTC. Translation: CASSFGGVETQYF.

The V gene is TRBV15, the J gene TRBJ2-7, with a tentative D call TRBD1 (6 bases). The germline gives CDR1 LNHNV, CDR2 YYDKDF (reference sequence). This CDR3 has 15 amino acids. V dropped 3 bases and J dropped 2 bases, with 14 bases sitting between them. CDR3 sequence reads: CATSRASGVAYEQYF. In nucleotides, the CDR3 is TGTGCCACCAGCAGGGCGTCAGGGGTAGCCTACGAGCAGTACTTC.

This clonotype was counted a single time. The chain employs TRBV9 and TRBJ2-5, with TRBD2 as a possible D gene (6 bases). CDR1 and CDR2 from the germline V gene are SGDLS and YYNGEE. The CDR3 covers 12 residues. Trimming shortened V by 4 bases and J by 9 bases, and 13 bases separated the two germline ends. The CDR3 is CASSRSSGAQYF. DNA of the CDR3: TGTGCCAGCAGCCGTAGTTCGGGGGCCCAGTACTTC.

This clonotype was seen only once. CDR3 in DNA: TGTGCCAGCAGTTTAGCAGAGCATACCGGGGAGCTGTTTTTT. The encoded protein is CASSLAEHTGELFF. This chain joins TRBV28 and TRBJ2-2; D is unclear. Trimming stripped 2 bases from V and 5 bases from J, with 9 bases between. This CDR3 spans 14 amino acids. Germline-derived CDR1 and CDR2 are MDHEN and SYDVKM. Full variable domain (missing parts from reference TRBV28 and TRBJ2-2): DVKVTQSSRYLVKRTGEKVFLECVQDMDHENMFWYRQDPGLGLRLIYFSYDVKMKEKGDIPEGYSVSREKKERFSLILESASTNQTSMYLCASSLAEHTGELFFGEGSRLTVL.

V usage is TRBV12-5 and J usage is TRBJ2-2; D perhaps matches TRBD1 (6 bases). This CDR3 is built from 16 residues. V lost 2 bases to trimming and J lost 6 bases, with 16 bases between them. Germline CDR1 LGHNT, CDR2 FRNRAP. As DNA, the CDR3 is TGTGCTAGTGGTTTGCAAAGAGGGACACAGCCCGGGGAGCTGTTTTTT. This translates into CASGLQRGTQPGELFF.

V usage is TRBV5-1 and J usage is TRBJ1-5; D call uncertain. V was cut by 3 bases and J by 4 bases, with 8 bases left in between. CDR1 is SGHRS and CDR2 is YFSETQ in the germline V gene. The CDR3 spans 13 residues. In DNA form, the CDR3 reads TGCGCCAGCAGCTCTTCGGGTAATCAGCCCCAGCATTTT. It encodes CASSSSGNQPQHF.

J is TRBJ1-6 and V is TRBV15; 7 bases agree with TRBD1. There are 14 residues in the CDR3. Trimming at V came to 3 bases and at J to 10 bases, leaving 6 bases not matched to a gene. Germline CDR1 LNHNV, CDR2 YYDKDF (reference sequence). CDR3 amino acids: CATSSETGSSPLHF. CDR3 coding DNA: TGTGCCACCAGCAGCGAGACAGGGTCCTCACCCCTCCACTTT.

The chain links TRBV3-1 to TRBJ1-1; a weak D match, TRBD1 (6 bases). This CDR3 region has 17 residues. Germline loops: CDR1 LGHDT, CDR2 YNNKEL (reference sequence). Between the trimmed V and J ends, which lost 0 bases and 0 bases, there was a span of 14 bases. CDR3 coding DNA: TGTGCCAGCAGCCAAGATAGGGGGTGGCAGATGAACACTGAAGCTTTCTTT. It translates to CASSQDRGWQMNTEAFF.

This chain's CDR3 is CSASRAARVSNQPQHF. As DNA, the CDR3 is TGCAGTGCAAGTCGCGCGGCCAGGGTTAGCAATCAGCCCCAGCATTTT. The chain is built from TRBV20-1 and TRBJ1-5; possible D gene TRBD1, 5 bases. This CDR3 is 16 amino acids long. Germline values: CDR1 DFQATT, CDR2 SNEGSKA (reference sequence). The V end lost 6 bases, the J end lost 0 bases, and 18 bases lay between the germline ends.

This chain joins TRBV27 and TRBJ1-2; D is unresolved. This CDR3 is 12 amino acids long. CDR1 and CDR2 from the germline V gene are MNHEY and SMNVEV (reference sequence). V lost 6 bases, J lost 8 bases, and 13 bases lay in between. For the CDR3, the DNA is TGTGCCAGCAGCCGAAACTATGAGGGCTACACCTTC. Its protein product is CASSRNYEGYTF.

This chain connects TRBV4-1 to TRBJ1-1; D call uncertain. The CDR3 consists of 16 residues. Trimming cost V 1 base and J 2 bases, with 14 bases left between them. The germline gives CDR1 MGHRA, CDR2 YSYEKL. CDR3 residues: CASSQGPLGVNTEAFF. CDR3 DNA sequence: TGCGCCAGCAGCCAAGGACCCCTCGGCGTCAACACTGAAGCTTTCTTT.

The chain is built from TRBV11-2 and TRBJ2-3; 9 positions match TRBD2. From germline, CDR1 is SGHAT and CDR2 FQNNGV. V lost 3 bases and J lost 3; bases outside the gene matches: 7. The CDR3 runs to 16 residues. The DNA of the CDR3 is TGTGCCAGCAGCTTGACTAGCGGATACTATACAGATACGCAGTATTTT. This sequence encodes CASSLTSGYYTDTQYF. Supplemented by reference TRBV11-2 and TRBJ2-3, the full variable domain reads EAGVAQSPRYKIIEKRQSVAFWCNPISGHATLYWYQQILGQGPKLLIQFQNNGVVDDSQLPKDRFSAERLKGVDSTLKIQPAKLEDSAVYLCASSLTSGYYTDTQYFGPGTRLTVL.

In its sample, this clonotype was seen once. This rearrangement joins TRBV12-3 or TRBV12-4 to TRBJ2-1; D is uncertain. Trimming took 6 bases from V and 5 from J, leaving 11 bases between them. The CDR3 totals 13 residues. In DNA form, the CDR3 reads TGTGCCAGCAGCCAGGACCGTCACAATGAGCAGTTCTTC. It translates to CASSQDRHNEQFF.

The chain joins TRBV12-3 or TRBV12-4 to TRBJ1-3; D uncertain. The V end lost 6 bases, the J end lost 1 base, and 4 bases lay between the germline ends. This CDR3 has 12 residues. The CDR3 sequence: CASRRSGNTIYF. CDR3 nucleotides: TGTGCCAGCAGGAGATCTGGAAACACCATATATTTT.

This chain uses TRBV5-1 with TRBJ2-3; D ambiguous. The germline V and J ends were trimmed by 4 bases and 6 bases, with 21 bases remaining between them. CDR3 size: 16 residues. The germline V gene has CDR1 SGHRS and CDR2 YFSETQ. CDR3 nucleotide sequence: TGCGCCAGCAGCCCGGTCTATTTAGACACAACGGATACGCAGTATTTT. Translating it yields CASSPVYLDTTDTQYF.

The V and J genes are TRBV7-6 and TRBJ1-6; a weak D match, TRBD1 (6 bases). Trimming shortened V by 5 bases and J by 7 bases, and 15 bases separated the two germline ends. The CDR3 loop spans 15 amino acids. Germline V gene sequence: CDR1 SGHVS, CDR2 FNYEAQ. Here the CDR3 reads CASSANRDSNSPLHF. CDR3 sequence (DNA): TGTGCCAGCAGCGCGAACAGGGATTCGAATTCACCCCTCCACTTT.

This clonotype was detected once. The rearrangement uses TRBV7-2 and TRBJ2-1; 8 bases fit TRBD2. Trimming at V came to 5 bases and at J to 7 bases, leaving 13 bases not matched to a gene. This CDR3 has 16 residues. Looked up from germline, CDR1 is SGHTA and CDR2 is FQGNSA. The CDR3 DNA sequence: TGTGCCAGCAGCGGCTCCGGGACTAGGGGACTAAATGAGCAGTTCTTC. Residues: CASSGSGTRGLNEQFF.

This clonotype was detected only once. V gene TRBV12-5 combines with J gene TRBJ2-1; the D is unclear. Trimming removed 4 bases at V and 12 bases at J, with 10 bases between. This CDR3 contains 11 residues. The germline gives CDR1 LGHNT, CDR2 FRNRAP. The CDR3 reads CASGSPPGQFF. DNA of the CDR3: TGTGCTAGTGGTTCCCCCCCGGGGCAGTTCTTC.

The chain carries TRBV14 and TRBJ2-5; 10 bases line up with TRBD2. J was trimmed by 0 bases and V by 4 bases; bases with no gene match: 8. Per germline, CDR1 SGHDN and CDR2 FVKESK. The length of the CDR3 is 17 residues. CDR3 region: CASSPGLLAGYQETQYF. CDR3 in DNA: TGTGCCAGCAGCCCTGGCCTACTAGCGGGGTACCAAGAGACCCAGTACTTC.

The CDR3 nucleotides are TGTGCCAGCAGCCAGCGCGATCGCGGGGGGAGAGGTGACGAGCAGTACTTC. Translated: CASSQRDRGGRGDEQYF. The V gene is TRBV4-2, the J gene TRBJ2-7; 8 nucleotides line up with TRBD2. The CDR3 contains 17 residues. The V gene's germline CDR1 is LGHNA and CDR2 YNFKEQ. J gave up 5 bases and V 3 bases, and 15 bases lay outside the gene matches.